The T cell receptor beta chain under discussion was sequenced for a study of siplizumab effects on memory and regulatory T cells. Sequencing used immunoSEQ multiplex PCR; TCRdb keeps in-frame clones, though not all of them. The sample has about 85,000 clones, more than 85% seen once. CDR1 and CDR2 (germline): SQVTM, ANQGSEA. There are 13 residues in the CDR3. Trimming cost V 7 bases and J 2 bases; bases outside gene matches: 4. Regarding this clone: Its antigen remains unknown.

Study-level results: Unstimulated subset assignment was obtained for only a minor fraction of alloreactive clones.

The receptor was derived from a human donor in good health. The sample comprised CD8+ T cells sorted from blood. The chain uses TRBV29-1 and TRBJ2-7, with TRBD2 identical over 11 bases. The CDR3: CSARLAGTYEQYF. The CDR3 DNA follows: TGCAGCGCTCGACTAGCGGGAACCTACGAGCAGTACTTC.